A selection of T cell receptor beta chains follows, all from one sample in a study of CD8+ T cells in alopecia areata. Sequenced by immunoSEQ multiplex PCR; TCRdb stores in-frame clones only, minus some. The repertoire holds over 150,000 clones, with around 63% as singletons. Material: CD4+ T cells sorted from blood, obtained at week 0. These receptors were collected from a human donor with alopecia areata. Each CDR3 is given with its conserved first and last residue. A D gene is named only where the DNA matches it firmly.

d_gene,v_gene,j_gene,CDR3nt,CDR3aa
-,TRBV7-6,TRBJ2-7,TGTGCCAGCAGCCGCGGGGCTTTATACGAGCAGTACTTC,CASSRGALYEQYF
-,TRBV5-1,TRBJ1-1,TGCGCCAGCAGCTTGGGACAGAAGAACACTGAAGCTTTCTTT,CASSLGQKNTEAFF
-,TRBV7-9,TRBJ2-7,TGTGCCAGCAGCTCTACGAGGGCAGTTAAGGAGCAGTACTTC,CASSSTRAVKEQYF
-,TRBV6-5,TRBJ1-2,TGTGCCAGCAGTCATCGTAATGGGGGGCGCGGTGGCTACACCTTC,CASSHRNGGRGGYTF
-,TRBV30,TRBJ1-3,TGTGCCTGGAGCGACGGGACCTCTGGAAACACCATATATTTT,CAWSDGTSGNTIYF
TRBD1,TRBV29-1,TRBJ1-2,TGCAGCGTGTCGGACAGGGGAAACTATGGCTACACCTTC,CSVSDRGNYGYTF
-,TRBV4-2,TRBJ1-6,TGTGCCAACACCGCGGAGTATAATTCACCCCTCCACTTT,CANTAEYNSPLHF
TRBD1,TRBV29-1,TRBJ1-2,TGCAGCGTCGGACAGGACCGCCTTAGTAACTATGGCTACACCTTC,CSVGQDRLSNYGYTF
TRBD1,TRBV10-3,TRBJ2-2,TGTGCCATCAGACAGGGGACCGGGGAGCTGTTTTTT,CAIRQGTGELFF
TRBD2,TRBV5-6,TRBJ2-1,TGTGCCAGCACCCCTAGCGGGGGGCGAAGCTCCTACAATGAGCAGTTCTTC,CASTPSGGRSSYNEQFF